This T cell receptor (beta chain) appears in the sequencing data of a study of blood T cell repertoires in COVID-19. On the study more broadly: COVID-19 samples, acute and convalescent, were from the United States, Italy and Spain.

Per the authors' pipeline: Estimates of nucleated cell counts were drawn from the amplification of reference gene primers. Libraries were prepared by immunoSEQ multiplex PCR; TCRdb keeps only in-frame clonotypes and omits some of them. V, J and clone size were drawn from that table, and D and trimming were deduced from the DNA. The sample yields 250,000 to 350,000 clones, around 90% seen once. The CDR3 sequence is 16 residues long. Germline CDR1 and CDR2: LGHNA and YSLEER. The junction had 5 bases not matched to a gene; V was cut back by 0 bases and J by 4 bases. The sequence was collected from a woman between 50 and 59 years old who had recovered from COVID-19. Sequenced input: peripheral blood. This chain links TRBV4-3 with TRBJ1-4; 7 nucleotides line up with TRBD1. As DNA, the CDR3 is TGCGCCAGCAGCCAAGATCCGGGACAGTATAATGAAAAACTGTTTTTT. Translated, it gives CASSQDPGQYNEKLFF.